This passage covers 27 T cell receptor beta chains from one sample sequenced in a study of shared clonotypes between healthy human individuals. TCRdb's table, derived via immunoSEQ multiplex PCR, lists solely in-frame clones and lacks some. The sample lists some 490,000 clones, over 75% occurring once. Input material: PBMCs. The receptors shown here come from a woman in her thirties or forties in good health. Some clones in this sample may be carry-over from other donors' samples.

Concerning this clone itself: This probably arose from a read error, given a far larger clone one base away. The V call is TRBV18, the J call TRBJ1-1; no clear D gene. This CDR3 spans 13 amino acids. Looked up from germline, CDR1 is KGHSH and CDR2 is LQKENI. V lost 7 bases and J lost 3, with 12 bases in between. CDR3 nucleotides: TGTGCCAGCTTACAAGACGGGGACACTGAAGCTTTCTTT. Protein product: CASLQDGDTEAFF.

J is TRBJ2-5 and V is TRBV2; unclear D gene. The germline gives CDR1 SNHLY, CDR2 FYNNEI. The CDR3 extends over 14 amino acids. The V end lost 4 bases, the J end lost 0 bases, and 9 bases lay between the germline ends. CDR3 DNA sequence: TGTGCCAGCAGTGTCCAAGGGAACCAAGAGACCCAGTACTTC. It encodes CASSVQGNQETQYF.

The chain couples TRBV11-2 to TRBJ2-5, with 9 bases identical to TRBD2. Trimming took 1 base from V and 5 from J; bases not matched to a gene: 5. CDR1 is SGHAT, CDR2 FQNNGV, per germline. There are 15 residues in the CDR3. The CDR3 region has the DNA TGTGCCAGCAGCTTAGGTCTAGCGGGATGGGAGACCCAGTACTTC. Translating it yields CASSLGLAGWETQYF.

The CDR3 is CASSISGNTGELFF. The CDR3, as DNA: TGTGCCAGTAGTATCTCGGGGAACACCGGGGAGCTGTTTTTT. The rearrangement links TRBV19 to TRBJ2-2, with D unclear. The CDR3 is 14 amino acids. V shed 3 bases and J shed 1 base, with 6 bases lying between them. Germline CDR1 is LNHDA and CDR2 is SQIVND (reference sequence).

This clone was recorded only once. The chain combines TRBV5-1 with TRBJ1-1; 8 positions match TRBD1. The length of the CDR3 is 15 residues. The ends lost 4 bases at V and 5 bases at J; junction bases unmatched: 10. In germline, CDR1 is SGHRS, CDR2 YFSETQ. CDR3 DNA sequence: TGCGCCAGCAGCCCACAGGACAGGGTATTTACTGAAGCTTTCTTT. It codes for CASSPQDRVFTEAFF. Filled out from reference TRBV5-1 and TRBJ1-1, the complete variable domain reads KAGVTQTPRYLIKTRGQQVTLSCSPISGHRSVSWYQQTPGQGLQFLFEYFSETQRNKGNFPGRFSGRQFSNSRSEMNVSTLELGDSALYLCASSPQDRVFTEAFFGQGTRLTVV.

The CDR3 region has the DNA TGTGCCATCAGTGAGTCCACCCCGGGTAGCGGGGGACAAGAGACCCAGTACTTC. Translation gives CAISESTPGSGGQETQYF. The rearrangement joins TRBV10-3 to TRBJ2-5; the match to TRBD2 covers 9 bases. Germline V lookup: CDR1 ENHRY, CDR2 SYGVKD. The ends lost 0 bases at V and 2 bases at J; junction bases unmatched: 10. This CDR3 comprises 18 residues.

With respect to this clone: Other DNA sequences in the same sample also yield this CDR3. The V gene is TRBV18, the J gene TRBJ2-6; a possible D gene is TRBD2 (6 bases). V was shortened by 3 bases and J by 1 base, with 7 bases between the two germline ends. The CDR3 length is 15 residues. Per the germline V gene, CDR1 is KGHSH and CDR2 is LQKENI. As DNA, the CDR3 is TGTGCCAGCTCACCGGAGGGTTCTGGGGCCAACGTCCTGACTTTC. Its translation is CASSPEGSGANVLTF.

This clone has a single count. A read error is the likely source, as a far larger clone sits one nucleotide away. The chain combines TRBV27 with TRBJ2-5, with D possibly TRBD2 on 5 matching bases. TRBJ2-7 matches the DNA end more closely, so the J call is doubtful. This CDR3 is built from 15 residues. Germline values: CDR1 MNHEY, CDR2 SMNVEV (reference sequence). The CDR3 loop is CASSPGIAFSYEQYF. The CDR3 nucleotides are TGTGCCAGCAGTCCCGGGATAGCCTTCTCCTACGAGCAGTACTTC.

The chain couples TRBV6-5 to TRBJ2-1; 8 bases line up with TRBD1. Trimming at V came to 6 bases and at J to 4 bases, leaving 8 bases not matched to a gene. CDR1 MNHEY and CDR2 SVGAGI come from the germline V gene. The CDR3 sequence is 15 residues long. This CDR3 reads CASSPDRGEYNEQFF. Here the CDR3 DNA reads TGTGCCAGCAGCCCTGACAGGGGCGAATACAATGAGCAGTTCTTC.

The table lists this clone with a few counts. This likely came from a read error, as a far larger clone is one base away. The chain combines TRBV30 with TRBJ1-2; D unclear. In germline, CDR1 is GTSNPN, CDR2 SVGIG (reference sequence). This CDR3 comprises 13 residues. V was cut by 4 bases and J by 3 bases, with 12 bases left in between. The CDR3 DNA follows: TGTGCCTGGACCAAGGGTGGCTACTATGGCTACACCTTC. Translating gives CAWTKGGYYGYTF.

Concerning this clone: A far larger clone differs by one base, so this is likely a read error. The rearrangement uses TRBV19 and TRBJ1-1; D gene unclear. CDR1 and CDR2 from the germline V gene are LNHDA and SQIVND (reference sequence). CDR3 length: 13 amino acids. V lost 3 bases to trimming and J lost 5 bases, with 10 bases between them. CDR3 sequence reads: CASSMRRVTEAFF. Written as DNA, the CDR3 is TGTGCCAGTAGTATGAGACGGGTGACTGAAGCTTTCTTT.

This clone was observed a handful of times. The chain is built from TRBV29-1 and TRBJ2-1, with TRBD2 matching 10 bases. V trimming: 2 bases; J trimming: 8 bases; junction bases outside the gene matches: 3. Germline-derived CDR1 and CDR2 are SQVTM and ANQGSEA. The CDR3 contains 13 residues. The CDR3 here is CSVEIGLADEQFF. CDR3 DNA: TGCAGCGTTGAAATTGGACTAGCGGATGAGCAGTTCTTC.

The chain carries TRBV10-3 and TRBJ2-7, with D uncertain. With 3 bases removed from V and 2 bases from J, the gap between germline ends came to 2 bases. The germline V gene has CDR1 ENHRY and CDR2 SYGVKD. The CDR3 contains 11 residues. The CDR3 DNA reads as TGTGCCATCAGTGATCCCTACGAGCAGTACTTC. Its translation is CAISDPYEQYF.

This clone was recorded a few times. The V gene is TRBV10-3, the J gene TRBJ1-2; no clear D gene. Per germline, CDR1 ENHRY and CDR2 SYGVKD. The CDR3 totals 12 residues. Trimming removed 0 bases from V and 7 bases from J, with 6 bases in between. The CDR3 region is CAISESEGGYTF. CDR3 DNA sequence: TGTGCCATCAGTGAGTCAGAGGGTGGCTACACCTTC.

The chain uses TRBV29-1 and TRBJ2-1; 7 bases match TRBD1. V shed 1 base and J 2 bases; nucleotides not matched to a gene: 2. CDR1 is SQVTM and CDR2 is ANQGSEA in the germline V gene. The CDR3 covers 14 residues. The DNA for the CDR3 is TGCAGCGTTGAAGGGCAGGGGGCCTACAATGAGCAGTTCTTC. Translation: CSVEGQGAYNEQFF.

V gene TRBV7-2 combines with J gene TRBJ2-6, with TRBD2 identical over 8 bases. The germline gives CDR1 SGHTA, CDR2 FQGNSA. With V trimmed by 5 bases and J by 0 bases, 3 bases remained unmatched. This CDR3 region has 16 residues. The CDR3 loop reads CASSPGLASGANVLTF. The CDR3 DNA reads TGTGCCAGCAGCCCCGGACTAGCCTCTGGGGCCAACGTCCTGACTTTC.

This clone was counted between two and nine times. The CDR3 region is CASSFDRDGEQFF. The CDR3 nucleotides read TGTGCCAGCAGCTTTGACAGAGACGGTGAGCAGTTCTTC. The chain recombines TRBV7-9 with TRBJ2-1, with D maybe TRBD1 (5 bases). The CDR3 is 13 amino acids. V was pared by 3 bases and J by 9 bases, with 12 bases between. The germline V gene has CDR1 SEHNR and CDR2 FQNEAQ (reference sequence).

Of note for this clone: An end of the junction does not agree with germline; a read error may underlie this. The chain is built from TRBV18 and TRBJ1-3; D not resolved. The CDR3 is 12 residues long. Germline V lookup: CDR1 KGHSH, CDR2 LQKENI. The CDR3 region has the DNA TGTGCCAGCTCCCCCCTAGGAGGGCAGCCGAAGTTT. Translating gives CASSPLGGQPKF.

The rearrangement joins TRBV7-9 to TRBJ1-1; 7 bases map to TRBD1. The germline CDR1 and CDR2 sequences are SEHNR and FQNEAQ (reference sequence). V trimming: 2 bases; J trimming: 6 bases; junction bases outside the gene matches: 9. The CDR3 runs 15 residues. DNA of the CDR3: TGTGCCAGCAGCTTACAGGGGACAGTAATCTCTGAAGCTTTCTTT. Residues: CASSLQGTVISEAFF.

The chain links TRBV2 to TRBJ2-3; D may correspond to TRBD1 or TRBD2 (5 bases each). V shed 1 base and J shed 6 bases, with 11 bases lying between them. Germline assignment: CDR1 SNHLY and CDR2 FYNNEI. The CDR3 loop spans 14 amino acids. CDR3: CASSEGGPFDTQYF. CDR3 bases: TGTGCCAGCAGTGAAGGGGGACCGTTTGATACGCAGTATTTT.

This clone was counted between two and nine times. V and J are TRBV28 and TRBJ1-5; 7 bases agree with TRBD1. V trimming: 6 bases; J trimming: 5 bases; junction bases outside the gene matches: 7. Germline CDR1 is MDHEN and CDR2 is SYDVKM. The CDR3 is made up of 14 amino acids. The CDR3: CASRPDRADQPQHF. DNA for the CDR3: TGTGCCAGCAGACCCGACAGGGCGGATCAGCCCCAGCATTTT.

The chain has TRBV7-8 and TRBJ1-1; D gene uncertain. The V and J ends lost 5 bases and 4 bases respectively, with 14 bases between them. CDR3 length: 14 amino acids. From germline, CDR1 is SGHVS and CDR2 FQNEAQ. CDR3 bases: TGTGCCAGCAGCCCCTCAGTAGGGAGCACTGAAGCTTTCTTT. The encoded protein is CASSPSVGSTEAFF.

The rearrangement joins TRBV10-2 to TRBJ1-2; possible D gene TRBD1, 6 bases. Deletions cut 2 bases from V and 4 bases from J, with 11 bases between. The CDR3 spans 14 residues. CDR1 and CDR2 (germline): WSHSY, SAAADI. For the CDR3, the DNA is TGCGCCAGCAGTGAGGGACAGCGGATCTATGGCTACACCTTC. Amino acids: CASSEGQRIYGYTF.

Comments on this clone: A single base is all that separates this from a far larger clone, so a read error is likely. Other DNA sequences in this specimen translate into the identical CDR3. This sequence joins TRBV6-6 and TRBJ2-5; TRBD1 matches 8 bases. The tail of the sequence fits TRBJ2-7 better, so the J call may be wrong. Germline-derived CDR1 and CDR2 are MNHNY and SVGAGI (reference sequence). The CDR3 length is 16 residues. In DNA form, the CDR3 reads TGCGCCAGCAGTTACCCCCCGACAGGGGCTAGCTACGAGCAGTACTTC. It specifies CASSYPPTGASYEQYF.

V and J are TRBV27 and TRBJ1-2, with 7 bases matching TRBD1. Trimming took 6 bases from V and 6 from J; bases not matched to a gene: 7. CDR1 MNHEY and CDR2 SMNVEV come from the germline V gene (reference sequence). This CDR3 contains 13 residues. The CDR3: CASRYGTGDGYTF. The CDR3 DNA is TGTGCCAGCAGATATGGAACAGGGGATGGCTACACCTTC.

This clone was counted many times. This chain joins TRBV5-6 and TRBJ2-1; 10 nucleotides line up with TRBD2. Germline trimming cut 1 base from V and 13 bases from J; bases unmatched to any gene: 20. This CDR3 has 18 amino acids. Looked up from germline, CDR1 is SGHDT and CDR2 is YYEEEE. CDR3 nucleotide sequence: TGTGCCAGCAGCTTGCCCGCCCTGGGTAGCGGGAGGCCGGCAGTTCAGTTCTTC. It codes for CASSLPALGSGRPAVQFF.

Turning to this clone: A far larger clone is a single base away, which makes a read error likely. V gene TRBV2 combines with J gene TRBJ1-1, with D possibly TRBD1 on 5 matching bases. Trimming stripped 8 bases from V and 6 bases from J, with 16 bases between. CDR3 length: 13 amino acids. Germline values: CDR1 SNHLY, CDR2 FYNNEI. Here the CDR3 reads CASRTQVTAEAFF. CDR3 bases: TGTGCCAGCCGGACACAGGTGACAGCTGAAGCTTTCTTT.